The rows below give T cell receptor beta chains drawn from one sample of a study of molecular identifiers for immune sequencing clone quantification. One entry per CDR3 protein, called by TCRdb with MiXCR from the PCR reads. The table includes 100,000 or so distinct CDR3 sequences, around 33% detected once. Source material: naive CD8+ T cells from blood, with Jurkat cell RNA spiked in. Receptors were obtained from a human donor in good health. Some libraries in this study had Jurkat cell RNA spiked in. CDR3s include the opening cysteine and the closing phenylalanine or tryptophan. The order of the fields is D gene, clone size, V gene, J gene, CDR3 DNA, CDR3 protein. The D gene is left open where the match is weak. The size entry is marked missing in some rows and otherwise reads once, few, many or a size class.

TRBD1	NA	TRBV7-2	TRBJ2-7	TGTGCCAGCAGCATGATACAGGGGGGCCACGAGCAGTACTTC	CASSMIQGGHEQYF
TRBD1	many	TRBV3-1	TRBJ2-3	TGTGCCAGCACCCGGGACAGGGTCACAGATACGCAGTATTTT	CASTRDRVTDTQYF
NA	few	TRBV19	TRBJ2-6	TGTGCCAGTAGTATAGCCCTTCTTATCTCCACTGGGGCCAACGTCCTGACTTTC	CASSIALLISTGANVLTF
NA	NA	TRBV29-1	TRBJ2-7	TGCAGCGTTGAAACATGGTCAGGGCCCTACGCGCAGTACTTC	CSVETWSGPYAQYF
TRBD2	many	TRBV7-2	TRBJ2-7	TGTGCCAGCAGCTCGGGACTAGCGGGCCACGAGCAGTACTTC	CASSSGLAGHEQYF
TRBD1	many	TRBV13	TRBJ2-3	TGTGCCAGCAGCGCTACAGGGGCCGCGCCGGAGACAGATACGCAGTATTTT	CASSATGAAPETDTQYF
NA	few	TRBV20-1	TRBJ2-1	TGCAGTGCTACTAGCGAAAGCTCCTACAATGAGCAGTTCTTC	CSATSESSYNEQFF
TRBD2	NA	TRBV6-5	TRBJ2-1	TGTGCCAGCAGTTCGGGAGGTCCCAGCTCCTACAATGAGCAGTTCTTC	CASSSGGPSSYNEQFF
NA	NA	TRBV3-1	TRBJ2-5	TGTGCCAGCAGCCAAGCACTAGACGAAGAGACCCAGTACTTC	CASSQALDEETQYF
NA	once	TRBV28	TRBJ1-4	TGTGCCAGCACCCGGGACACCCCAACTAATGGAAAACTGTTTTTT	CASTRDTPTNGKLFF
NA	NA	TRBV6-1	TRBJ1-6	TGTGCCAGCAGTGAAGTGGCGCCAGGGGCCTCACCCCTCCACTTT	CASSEVAPGASPLHF
NA	NA	TRBV28	TRBJ2-3	TGTGCCAGCAGCTACCGGGCACTGCGGGCAGATACGCAGTATTTT	CASSYRALRADTQYF
NA	few	TRBV15	TRBJ2-3	TGTGCCACCAGCAGAGGAGGAGAGGATACGCAGTATTTT	CATSRGGEDTQYF
TRBD2	few	TRBV27	TRBJ2-3	TGTGCCAGCAGTTTATCGGCCGGGACTAGCGTGGGTAGGGCAGATACGCAGTATTTT	CASSLSAGTSVGRADTQYF
NA	NA	TRBV9	TRBJ2-5	TGTGCCAGCAGCGTAGGGTCTAAAGAGACCCAGTACTTC	CASSVGSKETQYF
NA	many	TRBV28	TRBJ1-5	TGTGCCAGCAGTTTAGCGGGACCCCAACAGCCCCAGCATTTT	CASSLAGPQQPQHF
TRBD2	few	TRBV2	TRBJ2-7	TGTGCCAGCAGTGAAATGTGGGGGAGGGTGCAGTACTTC	CASSEMWGRVQYF
NA	few	TRBV7-8	TRBJ2-3	TGTGCCAGCAGCTTAGGTGTCCCAACTAGCAGGTGGTATACGCAGTATTTT	CASSLGVPTSRWYTQYF
NA	NA	TRBV6-4	TRBJ1-5	TGTGCCAGCAGTGACTCTGTCAATCAGCCCCAGCATTTT	CASSDSVNQPQHF
TRBD2	NA	TRBV7-9	TRBJ2-7	TGTGCCAGCAGCCTCACCTTTAGCGGGAGGGTTTACGAGCAGTACTTC	CASSLTFSGRVYEQYF
NA	few	TRBV21-1	TRBJ1-5	TGTGCCAGCAGCAAAGCCCAGGGTCCTTGTAGCAATCAGCCCCAGCATTTT	CASSKAQGPCSNQPQHF
NA	few	TRBV27	TRBJ2-5	TGTGCCAGCAGTTTATTTGCGGGAGACAGGGAGACCCAGTACTTC	CASSLFAGDRETQYF
NA	NA	TRBV4-1	TRBJ2-1	TGCGCCAGCAGCCAAGAGGTAGCGGAGCAGTTCTTC	CASSQEVAEQFF
NA	many	TRBV4-2	TRBJ1-2	TGTGCCAGCAGCCAAGATCGGCAGGGGACGGGGAACTATGGCTACACCTTC	CASSQDRQGTGNYGYTF
NA	few	TRBV12-3/TRBV12-4	TRBJ1-5	TGTGCCAGCAGTTTAAGGTCCTGGGGGCGAGAGAATCAGCCCCAGCATTTT	CASSLRSWGRENQPQHF
NA	NA	TRBV3-1	TRBJ2-3	TGTGCCAGCAGCCGACGACTCTCCACCACAGATACGCAGTATTTT	CASSRRLSTTDTQYF
NA	NA	TRBV6-5	TRBJ2-1	TGTGCCGGCAGTTACTTGCGGAGCGGCAATGAGCAGTTCTTC	CAGSYLRSGNEQFF
TRBD1	few	TRBV2	TRBJ1-4	TGTGCCAGCAGTACAACCAGAGACAGGGTCGCCGAAAAACTGTTTTTT	CASSTTRDRVAEKLFF
TRBD1	many	TRBV28	TRBJ1-5	TGTGCCAGCAGTTTACTACGGCAGGGGGCGCCGAGCAATCAGCCCCAGCATTTT	CASSLLRQGAPSNQPQHF
NA	few	TRBV13	TRBJ2-7	TGTGCCAGCAGCTTTGGGCCTCTCCCGTCCTACGAGCAGTACTTC	CASSFGPLPSYEQYF
NA	many	TRBV12-3/TRBV12-4	TRBJ2-5	TGTGCCAGCAGCAAAACAGCGTACCAAGAGACCCAGTACTTC	CASSKTAYQETQYF
NA	many	TRBV13	TRBJ1-5	TGTGCCAGCAGCCAGGGTGGCCGACAGCCCCAGCATTTT	CASSQGGRQPQHF
NA	NA	TRBV4-3	TRBJ2-7	TGCGCCAGCAGCCAAGATGAGGGGGTGACCTACGCGCAGTACTTC	CASSQDEGVTYAQYF